Listed here are 24 T cell receptor beta chains from one sample, sequenced in a study of blood T cell repertoires in COVID-19 (dated by TCRdb to 2019 to 2021). Library method: the immunoSEQ multiplex PCR assay. TCRdb took this table from immuneACCESS and kept in-frame rearrangements with V and J called. Such tables lack part of the clones; where checked against another copy, unresolved V genes explain under half of the gap, and the rest is unexplained. In all, the sample holds around 130,000 clones, and under 90% of those were seen once. Over 9% of the sample lies in the top ten. Sequencing was carried out using peripheral blood. These receptors all come from a woman aged 60-70 years with acute or convalescent COVID-19.

V is TRBV2 and J is TRBJ2-1; maybe TRBD1 (8 bases). Germline V lookup: CDR1 SNHLY, CDR2 FYNNEI. There are 15 residues in the CDR3. Trimming left V 8 bases short and J 5 bases short, with 19 bases between. The CDR3 nucleotides are TGTGCCAGCGGGGGGGTGGACAGGGAACACAATGAGCAGTTCTTC. It codes for CASGGVDREHNEQFF.

The chain has TRBV7-8 and TRBJ1-5, with TRBD1 matching 9 bases. Germline V gives CDR1 SGHVS, CDR2 FQNEAQ. CDR3 length equals 15 residues. Trimming took 5 bases from V and 4 from J; bases not matched to a gene: 6. The CDR3 region is CASSAGTGQNQPQHF. The DNA of the CDR3 is TGTGCCAGCAGCGCCGGGACAGGGCAGAATCAGCCCCAGCATTTT. Complete variable domain (other parts from reference TRBV7-8 and TRBJ1-5): GAGVSQSPRYKVAKRGQDVALRCDPISGHVSLFWYQQALGQGPEFLTYFQNEAQLDKSGLPSDRFFAERPEGSVSTLKIQRTQQEDSAVYLCASSAGTGQNQPQHFGDGTRLSIL.

This rearrangement joins TRBV5-1 to TRBJ1-1; D perhaps matches TRBD1 (6 bases). Trimming removed 6 bases at V and 1 base at J, with 16 bases between. The length of the CDR3 is 15 residues. Germline-derived CDR1 and CDR2 are SGHRS and YFSETQ. CDR3 protein: CASISGGGRNTEAFF. DNA of the CDR3: TGCGCCAGCATCAGCGGCGGGGGCCGGAACACTGAAGCTTTCTTT.

This chain connects TRBV30 to TRBJ1-6; D possibly corresponds to TRBD1 (6 bases). Germline V gene lookup returns CDR1 GTSNPN and CDR2 SVGIG (reference sequence). The CDR3 length is 14 residues. V dropped 1 base and J dropped 2 bases, with 6 bases sitting between them. CDR3 DNA sequence: TGTGCCTGGAGTGGGACAGCCTATAATTCACCCCTCCACTTT. It specifies CAWSGTAYNSPLHF.

This clone was seen once. Other DNA sequences in this sample translate to the same CDR3. This rearrangement joins TRBV7-3 to TRBJ1-1; no firm D call. The CDR3 contains 13 residues. Germline V CDR1 and CDR2: SGHTA, FQGTGA. V was cut by 3 bases and J by 1 base, with 6 bases left in between. CDR3 protein: CASSFSGNTEAFF. The CDR3 DNA reads TGTGCCAGCAGCTTCTCGGGGAACACTGAAGCTTTCTTT.

This sequence joins TRBV6-2 or TRBV6-3 and TRBJ1-2; D gene uncertain. This CDR3 has 18 residues. V dropped 0 bases and J dropped 3 bases, with 20 bases sitting between them. Germline V CDR1 and CDR2: MNHEY, SVGEGT. CDR3: CASSYSSSGFSKDYGYTF. CDR3 DNA sequence: TGTGCCAGCAGTTACTCTTCGTCGGGATTTTCAAAGGACTATGGCTACACCTTC.

The gene calls are TRBV6-5 and TRBJ1-5; tentatively, D is TRBD1 (5 bases). This CDR3 contains 13 residues. From germline, CDR1 is MNHEY and CDR2 SVGAGI. V was trimmed by 6 bases and J by 2 bases, leaving 8 bases between them. DNA of the CDR3: TGTGCCAGCAGCATCAGGGGCAATCAGCCCCAGCATTTT. Residues: CASSIRGNQPQHF.

The rearrangement links TRBV5-1 to TRBJ1-1, with TRBD1 as a possible D gene (5 bases). This CDR3 has 14 amino acids. With 1 base removed from V and 1 base from J, the gap between germline ends came to 8 bases. Germline loops: CDR1 SGHRS, CDR2 YFSETQ. The CDR3 DNA follows: TGCGCCAGCAGCTTGAGACAGCCGAACACTGAAGCTTTCTTT. It translates to CASSLRQPNTEAFF. The full variable domain, with the rest looked up from reference TRBV5-1 and TRBJ1-1, is KAGVTQTPRYLIKTRGQQVTLSCSPISGHRSVSWYQQTPGQGLQFLFEYFSETQRNKGNFPGRFSGRQFSNSRSEMNVSTLELGDSALYLCASSLRQPNTEAFFGQGTRLTVV.

This chain connects TRBV19 to TRBJ1-6; no firm D call. Germline CDR1 is LNHDA and CDR2 is SQIVND (reference sequence). V dropped 5 bases and J dropped 8 bases, with 22 bases sitting between them. This CDR3 is 17 amino acids long. CDR3 protein: CASSSGAGSRYYSPLHF. In nucleotides, the CDR3 is TGTGCCAGTAGTTCCGGAGCGGGGAGCAGGTATTATTCACCCCTCCACTTT. Full variable domain (remainder filled in from reference TRBV19 and TRBJ1-6): DGGITQSPKYLFRKEGQNVTLSCEQNLNHDAMYWYRQDPGQGLRLIYYSQIVNDFQKGDIAEGYSVSREKKESFPLTVTSAQKNPTAFYLCASSSGAGSRYYSPLHFGNGTRLTVT.

J is TRBJ1-1 and V is TRBV19, with a tentative D call TRBD1 (5 bases). The CDR3 sequence is 14 residues long. V lost 6 bases to trimming and J lost 1 base, with 12 bases between them. Germline loops: CDR1 LNHDA, CDR2 SQIVND (reference sequence). CDR3: CASRRGRENTEAFF. CDR3 DNA: TGTGCCAGTAGGCGGGGACGGGAGAACACTGAAGCTTTCTTT.

The chain has TRBV12-3 or TRBV12-4 and TRBJ1-1; the D gene is possibly TRBD1 (5 bases). The V gene lost 6 bases and the J gene lost 10 bases, with 18 bases spanning the gap. The CDR3 is 13 residues long. CDR3 nucleotide sequence: TGTGCCAGCAGCCGCCGGGAGGGGTTGGCAGCTTTCTTT. Translated, it gives CASSRREGLAAFF.

The genes are TRBV18 and TRBJ2-2, with a tentative D call TRBD2 (5 bases). This CDR3 contains 14 residues. Germline values: CDR1 KGHSH, CDR2 LQKENI. V lost 2 bases and J 2 bases, leaving 6 bases between the germline ends. CDR3 region: CASSPGSNTGELFF. Here the CDR3 DNA reads TGTGCCAGCTCACCAGGGAGCAACACCGGGGAGCTGTTTTTT.

The rearrangement uses TRBV24-1 and TRBJ1-1, with a weak D call TRBD1 (5 bases). Germline values: CDR1 KGHDR, CDR2 SFDVKD. Trimming took off 4 bases at V and 10 bases at J, with 18 bases between the two ends. The CDR3 sequence is 14 residues long. This CDR3 reads CATSDLRAQGGAFF. DNA of the CDR3: TGTGCCACCAGTGACCTCCGGGCCCAGGGAGGAGCTTTCTTT.

The V call is TRBV19, the J call TRBJ1-2; 7 positions agree with TRBD1. V dropped 7 bases and J dropped 6; count of bases not matched to a gene: 11. This CDR3 has 14 residues. Germline V gene sequence: CDR1 LNHDA, CDR2 SQIVND (reference sequence). DNA for the CDR3: TGTGCCAGTAAAGGACAGGCCCTTCCTAATGGCTACACCTTC. It is translated as CASKGQALPNGYTF. The variable domain in full, with the rest retrieved from reference TRBV19 and TRBJ1-2, is DGGITQSPKYLFRKEGQNVTLSCEQNLNHDAMYWYRQDPGQGLRLIYYSQIVNDFQKGDIAEGYSVSREKKESFPLTVTSAQKNPTAFYLCASKGQALPNGYTFGSGTRLTVV.

The chain combines TRBV19 with TRBJ2-1, with 11 bases identical to TRBD1. The CDR3 is made up of 16 amino acids. Per the germline V gene, CDR1 is LNHDA and CDR2 is SQIVND (reference sequence). J lost 6 bases, V lost 5 bases, and 9 bases had no gene match. The CDR3 loop is CASSGTGTGGSNEQFF. The CDR3 region has the DNA TGTGCCAGTAGTGGAACCGGGACAGGGGGATCCAATGAGCAGTTCTTC.

V gene TRBV27 combines with J gene TRBJ1-1; perhaps TRBD1 as D (5 bases). The CDR3 totals 12 residues. Germline assignment: CDR1 MNHEY and CDR2 SMNVEV (reference sequence). This chain's CDR3 is CSPRGYLAEAFF. Written as DNA, the CDR3 is TGTTCACCTCGGGGGTATTTGGCTGAAGCTTTCTTT.

The CDR3 nucleotides read TGTGCCAGCATTTCGACTAGCGGGAGCTCCTACGAGCAGTACTTC. Translation gives CASISTSGSSYEQYF. V and J are TRBV6-5 and TRBJ2-7, with 12 positions matching TRBD2. Germline CDR1 MNHEY, CDR2 SVGAGI. V shed 7 bases, J shed 0 bases, and the junction held 4 bases outside the gene matches. CDR3 length: 15 amino acids.

The genes are TRBV12-5 and TRBJ2-5, with 8 positions matching TRBD2. The length of the CDR3 is 16 residues. Germline V gene lookup returns CDR1 LGHNT and CDR2 FRNRAP. J lost 9 bases, V lost 4 bases, and 16 bases had no gene match. CDR3: CASGSPSTGTRPPQYF. In nucleotides, the CDR3 is TGTGCTAGTGGTTCACCCTCCACGGGGACTAGACCTCCCCAGTACTTC.

V gene TRBV29-1 combines with J gene TRBJ2-7; perhaps TRBD2 as D (5 bases). The V and J ends lost 0 bases and 0 bases respectively, with 12 bases between them. CDR1 and CDR2 from the germline V gene are SQVTM and ANQGSEA. This CDR3 contains 15 residues. CDR3: CSVEDEGSSSYEQYF. The CDR3 nucleotides are TGCAGCGTTGAAGATGAGGGCTCTAGCTCCTACGAGCAGTACTTC.

This clone was seen a few times. The junction departs from the called germline gene at one end, perhaps through a read error. The J gene is TRBJ2-1, the V gene TRBV2; the match to TRBD1 covers 8 bases. The CDR3 consists of 15 residues. CDR1 SNHLY and CDR2 FYNNEI come from the germline V gene. The CDR3 DNA sequence: TGTGCCAGAAGTGGACAGGGCTGGGGGGCCAATGAGCAGTTCTTC. It yields the protein CARSGQGWGANEQFF. The full variable domain, its missing parts supplied by reference TRBV2 and TRBJ2-1, is EPEVTQTPSHQVTQMGQEVILRCVPISNHLYFYWYRQILGQKVEFLVSFYNNEISEKSEIFDDQFSVERPDGSNFTLKIRSTKLEDSAMYFCARSGQGWGANEQFFGPGTRLTVL.

V usage is TRBV29-1 and J usage is TRBJ2-3; 7 positions match TRBD1. V shed 4 bases, J shed 0 bases, and the junction held 4 bases outside the gene matches. Germline V gene data show CDR1 as SQVTM and CDR2 as ANQGSEA. The CDR3 loop spans 14 amino acids. The CDR3 loop is CSVVGQLSTDTQYF. The CDR3 nucleotides read TGCAGCGTTGTGGGACAGCTTAGCACAGATACGCAGTATTTT.

This chain links TRBV5-4 with TRBJ1-1, with 7 nucleotides matching TRBD1. V gave up 3 bases and J gave up 1 base; unmatched junction bases: 6. The CDR3 spans 15 residues. Germline CDR1 is SGHNT and CDR2 is YYREEE (reference sequence). CDR3 DNA: TGTGCCAGCAGCTCGACAGGGCTAGGGAACACTGAAGCTTTCTTT. This translates into CASSSTGLGNTEAFF.

This chain uses TRBV4-2 with TRBJ1-5; D perhaps matches TRBD1 (5 bases). CDR1 LGHNA and CDR2 YNFKEQ come from the germline V gene. The CDR3 loop spans 15 amino acids. V lost 3 bases and J 9 bases, leaving 18 bases between the germline ends. The CDR3 DNA sequence: TGTGCCAGCAGCCAGAACACCGGTGGGGGGGGGCCCCAGCATTTT. It codes for CASSQNTGGGGPQHF.

This sequence joins TRBV18 and TRBJ1-1; TRBD1 matches 7 bases. Germline CDR1 reads KGHSH; CDR2 reads LQKENI. This CDR3 contains 15 residues. The junction had 6 bases not matched to a gene; V was cut back by 2 bases and J by 3 bases. The CDR3 nucleotides read TGTGCCAGCTCACCAATGCTTACAGGGGACACTGAAGCTTTCTTT. This codes for CASSPMLTGDTEAFF. Filled out from reference TRBV18 and TRBJ1-1, the complete variable domain reads NAGVMQNPRHLVRRRGQEARLRCSPMKGHSHVYWYRQLPEEGLKFMVYLQKENIIDESGMPKERFSAEFPKEGPSILRIQQVVRGDSAAYFCASSPMLTGDTEAFFGQGTRLTVV.